This T cell receptor (beta chain) was identified in a study of cytomegalovirus exposure and HLA in healthy donors. Study in general: Membership in the Caucasian-associated ancestry cluster was found for around four fifths of fewer than 450 genotyped donors. Notes on the study in general: Likely technical artifact: a cluster of highly shared sequence variants. Later analysis associated a missense DCLRE1C variant with TCR beta V- and J-gene trimming. Investigators reported around 150 TCR beta chains as tied to cytomegalovirus.

V shed 4 bases and J 4 bases; nucleotides not matched to a gene: 7. The CDR3 contains 14 residues. From germline, CDR1 is SEHNR and CDR2 FQNEAQ (reference sequence). The PCR made use of 60 Vbeta and 13 Jbeta primers. This table comes from immunoSEQ multiplex PCR, and its TCRdb copy is limited to in-frame clones, with some not included. The table has some 98,000 clones, 76% seen once. Regarding this clone: Its antigen is not identified.

The J gene is TRBJ2-7, the V gene TRBV7-9, with 7 bases fitting TRBD1. Material: PBMCs. The sequence derives from a man aged 35-49 years in good health and CMV-seronegative. The CDR3 sequence is CASSYDRELYEQYF. Written as DNA, the CDR3 is TGTGCCAGCAGCTATGACAGGGAGTTATACGAGCAGTACTTC.